This is a list of T cell receptor beta chains from one sample in a study of T cell responses to AZD1222 COVID-19 vaccine. Some clones are missing from TCRdb's copy, which holds only in-frame ones; the method was immunoSEQ multiplex PCR. The sample includes around 140,000 clones, 85% to 95% of them seen just once. Sequences were derived from peripheral blood, sampled after recovery from COVID-19. The receptors shown here come from an adult who had recovered from COVID-19. Each CDR3 is given with its conserved first and last residue. D genes are given only for firm matches. Size tells how often a clone was seen (once, few, many) or the class of an expanded clone, and some rows leave it out.

v_gene,d_gene,j_gene,abundance,CDR3aa,CDR3nt
TRBV11-3,TRBD2,TRBJ2-1,NA,CASSLEDSSGRNEQFF,TGTGCCAGCAGCTTAGAGGACTCTAGCGGGAGGAATGAGCAGTTCTTC
TRBV6-6,TRBD1,TRBJ2-7,NA,CASSYEGTGNHEQYF,TGTGCCAGCAGTTACGAAGGGACAGGGAACCACGAGCAGTACTTC
TRBV28,TRBD2,TRBJ2-5,NA,CASSLGLAGVRAETQYF,TGTGCCAGCAGTTTAGGACTAGCGGGAGTAAGGGCAGAGACCCAGTACTTC
TRBV6-2/TRBV6-3,TRBD1,TRBJ1-6,NA,CASSYGTAMTPLHF,TGTGCCAGCAGTTATGGGACAGCAATGACACCCCTCCACTTT
TRBV9,NA,TRBJ2-5,NA,CASSVGIMVQETQYF,TGTGCCAGCAGCGTAGGAATTATGGTCCAAGAGACCCAGTACTTC
TRBV13,TRBD2,TRBJ2-3,NA,CASSIRTSGRDTQYF,TGTGCCAGCAGCATTCGGACTAGCGGTAGGGATACGCAGTATTTT
TRBV11-3,NA,TRBJ1-6,few,CASSLVSGSPLHF,TGTGCCAGCAGCTTGGTCTCTGGTTCACCCCTCCACTTT
TRBV2,TRBD1,TRBJ2-3,once,CASTDQGVGLYF,TGTGCCAGCACCGATCAGGGGGTCGGTCTGTATTTT
TRBV6-1,TRBD2,TRBJ2-3,NA,CASSVIRQASGRTDTQYF,TGTGCCAGCAGTGTGATCCGGCAGGCTAGCGGTCGCACAGATACGCAGTATTTT
TRBV7-6,TRBD2,TRBJ2-1,NA,CASSLYTGGSYNEQFF,TGTGCCAGCAGCTTATATACGGGAGGGTCCTACAATGAGCAGTTCTTC
TRBV15,TRBD2,TRBJ2-1,NA,CATSSGTRVNEQFF,TGTGCCACCAGCAGCGGGACTAGGGTGAATGAGCAGTTCTTC
TRBV7-9,NA,TRBJ1-1,once,CASSLPTGNTEAFF,TGTGCCAGCAGCTTACCGACAGGGAACACTGAAGCTTTCTTT
TRBV7-2,NA,TRBJ1-1,NA,CASSLAYRQGNAEAFF,TGTGCCAGCAGCTTAGCATATCGGCAGGGGAACGCTGAAGCTTTCTTT
TRBV5-6,TRBD1,TRBJ2-7,NA,CASSPAQGVRSEQYF,TGTGCCAGCAGCCCCGCCCAGGGGGTGCGTAGCGAGCAGTACTTC
TRBV7-9,TRBD1,TRBJ1-2,NA,CASSRSRTGKIYGYTF,TGTGCCAGCAGCCGTTCGAGGACAGGGAAAATCTATGGCTACACCTTC
TRBV28,NA,TRBJ1-1,NA,CASSRDGIYTEAFF,TGTGCCAGCAGCAGAGACGGAATTTACACTGAAGCTTTCTTT
TRBV4-1,NA,TRBJ1-5,NA,CASSHRQELVQPQHF,TGCGCCAGCAGCCATCGGCAGGAGTTAGTGCAGCCCCAGCATTTT
TRBV27,NA,TRBJ1-5,NA,CASSLLRGDQPQHF,TGTGCCAGCAGTTTATTACGCGGGGATCAGCCCCAGCATTTT
TRBV16,NA,TRBJ1-2,NA,CASSQPVKPYGYTF,TGTGCCAGCAGCCAGCCCGTAAAACCCTATGGCTACACCTTC
TRBV2,NA,TRBJ2-1,NA,CASSEFGGNSYNEQFF,TGTGCCAGCAGTGAATTTGGCGGGAACTCCTACAATGAGCAGTTCTTC
TRBV20-1,NA,TRBJ2-7,once,CSALDSYEQYF,TGCAGTGCTCTCGACAGCTACGAGCAGTACTTC
TRBV15,TRBD1,TRBJ2-2,NA,CATSRVRDRDYTGELFF,TGTGCCACCAGCAGAGTTCGGGACAGGGATTACACCGGGGAGCTGTTTTTT
TRBV28,TRBD2,TRBJ2-1,NA,CASSSPLAASYNEQFF,TGTGCCAGCAGTTCCCCTCTAGCGGCGTCCTACAATGAGCAGTTCTTC
TRBV28,TRBD2,TRBJ2-7,NA,CASSTGLPSSYEQYF,TGTGCCAGCAGTACGGGACTACCGAGCTCCTACGAGCAGTACTTC
TRBV11-2,NA,TRBJ2-1,once,CASSLSPGSASNEQFF,TGTGCCAGCAGCTTATCACCCGGGTCAGCTTCCAATGAGCAGTTCTTC
TRBV5-1,TRBD1,TRBJ1-6,NA,CASSDLQGLTLHF,TGCGCCAGCAGCGATTTACAGGGGTTAACCCTCCACTTT
TRBV4-2,TRBD2,TRBJ2-7,NA,CASSPARLAGGGSEQYF,TGTGCCAGCAGCCCGGCTCGACTAGCGGGGGGGGGCTCCGAGCAGTACTTC
TRBV29-1,TRBD1,TRBJ2-1,NA,CSVEEFQDRFYNEQFF,TGCAGCGTTGAAGAGTTTCAGGACAGGTTCTACAATGAGCAGTTCTTC
TRBV2,TRBD1,TRBJ2-1,NA,CASAGQAPYNEQFF,TGTGCCTCCGCGGGACAGGCCCCCTACAATGAGCAGTTCTTC
TRBV6-6,NA,TRBJ2-5,NA,CASSYDGQGTQYF,TGTGCCAGCAGTTACGACGGACAAGGGACCCAGTACTTC
TRBV10-3,NA,TRBJ1-3,NA,CAISRDIGRNTIYF,TGTGCCATCAGTCGGGACATCGGTCGGAACACCATATATTTT
TRBV2,TRBD1,TRBJ2-3,NA,CASKGDRVSTDTQYF,TGTGCCAGCAAGGGGGACAGGGTTAGCACAGATACGCAGTATTTT
TRBV12-3/TRBV12-4,NA,TRBJ2-5,NA,CASSLHTQETQYF,TGTGCCAGCAGTTTACACACCCAAGAGACCCAGTACTTC
TRBV6-1,NA,TRBJ2-7,NA,CASSEAGTGLYEQYF,TGTGCCAGCAGTGAAGCCGGGACTGGCCTCTACGAGCAGTACTTC
TRBV21-1,NA,TRBJ1-4,NA,CASSFRRGRVEKLFF,TGTGCCAGCAGCTTCCGACGAGGGCGGGTTGAAAAACTGTTTTTT